This T cell receptor (beta chain) was obtained from a study of T cell responses to AZD1222 COVID-19 vaccine. Notes on the study in general: Variant regions that are unmutated are reportedly the target of nearly half of spike-specific TCRs.

The CDR3 is 14 residues long. Germline V gene lookup returns CDR1 MNHEY and CDR2 SVGAGI. The junction had 4 bases not matched to a gene; V was cut back by 6 bases and J by 2 bases. Concerning this clone: Its antigen is unidentified.

TCRdb's copy holds only in-frame clones and misses some; the assay was immunoSEQ multiplex PCR. The sample has 95,000 to 150,000 clones, around nine tenths seen once. This TCR was recovered from an adult in good health. The gene calls are TRBV6-5 and TRBJ2-1, with 7 positions matching TRBD1. The starting material was peripheral blood, obtained on day 0 of AZD1222 vaccination. The CDR3 spells CASSRQGTYNEQFF. Here the CDR3 DNA reads TGTGCCAGCAGCCGACAGGGAACCTACAATGAGCAGTTCTTC.